The present entry profiles one T cell receptor beta chain with its context. This entry belongs to a study of blood T cell repertoires in COVID-19. Overall study context: Samples representing acute and convalescent COVID-19 were sourced from the United States, Italy and Spain. T cells, B-cell-depleted T cells, or PBMCs supplied cDNA or gDNA.

How the authors handled the data: Amplification with reference gene primers provided the estimates of nucleated cell counts. Only in-frame clones appear in the TCRdb table, and some are missing; sequencing was by immunoSEQ multiplex PCR. The DNA was the basis for D and trimming; V, J and clone size are from that table. The data hold 100,000 or so clones, with 81% observed a single time. CDR1 is SNHLY and CDR2 is FYNNEI in the germline V gene. V was shortened by 5 bases and J by 12 bases, with 11 bases between the two germline ends. The CDR3 sequence is 11 residues long. The source is an elderly man with acute or convalescent COVID-19. Material: peripheral blood. The rearrangement joins TRBV2 to TRBJ1-5; D gene unclear. Here the CDR3 reads CASSYSNGQHF. DNA for the CDR3: TGTGCCAGCAGTTACAGCAACGGCCAGCATTTT.